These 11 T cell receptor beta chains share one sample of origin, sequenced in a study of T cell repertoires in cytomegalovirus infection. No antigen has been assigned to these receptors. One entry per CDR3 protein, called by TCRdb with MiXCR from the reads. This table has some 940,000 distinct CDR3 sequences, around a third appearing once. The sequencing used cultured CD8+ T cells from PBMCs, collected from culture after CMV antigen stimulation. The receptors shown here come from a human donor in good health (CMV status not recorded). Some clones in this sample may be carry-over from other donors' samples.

In DNA, the CDR3 is TGTGCCAGCGTAGGGGAACGAGCTTTCTTT. Translating it yields CASVGERAFF. V is TRBV6-1 and J is TRBJ1-1; possibly TRBD1 for D (5 bases). The CDR3 is made up of 10 amino acids. Per the germline V gene, CDR1 is MNHNS and CDR2 is SASEGT. Deletions cut 8 bases from V and 10 bases from J, with 11 bases between.

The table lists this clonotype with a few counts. The CDR3 DNA follows: TGTGCCAGCAGTTTTGATGGATCTAGCACAGATACGCAGTATTTT. Translated: CASSFDGSSTDTQYF. This chain links TRBV27 with TRBJ2-3, with no clear D. Per the germline V gene, CDR1 is MNHEY and CDR2 is SMNVEV (reference sequence). Trimming took 3 bases from V and 0 from J, leaving 10 bases between them. The CDR3 contains 15 residues.

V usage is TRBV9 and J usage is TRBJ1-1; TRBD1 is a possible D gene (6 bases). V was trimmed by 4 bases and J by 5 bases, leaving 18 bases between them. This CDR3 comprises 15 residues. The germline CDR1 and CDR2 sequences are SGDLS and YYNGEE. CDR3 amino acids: CASSLNREGGTEAFF. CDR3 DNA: TGTGCCAGCAGCCTCAATCGAGAGGGGGGGACTGAAGCTTTCTTT.

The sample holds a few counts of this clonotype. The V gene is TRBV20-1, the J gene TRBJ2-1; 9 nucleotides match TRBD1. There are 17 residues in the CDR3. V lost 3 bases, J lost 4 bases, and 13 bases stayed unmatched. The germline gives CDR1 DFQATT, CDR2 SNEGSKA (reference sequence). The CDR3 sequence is CSARGRSDRGHYNEQFF. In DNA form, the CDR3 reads TGCAGTGCTAGGGGGAGATCGGACAGGGGTCATTACAATGAGCAGTTCTTC.

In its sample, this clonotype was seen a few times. DNA for the CDR3: TGTGCCAGCAGTCTAACAGCCGCGGGCCCCTTAAGAGGGACAGATACGCAGTATTTT. Translated: CASSLTAAGPLRGTDTQYF. The chain employs TRBV27 and TRBJ2-3, with a possible D match to TRBD2 (5 bases). The ends were cut back, 5 bases at V and 3 bases at J, with 27 bases in the middle. This CDR3 has 19 residues. Germline values: CDR1 MNHEY, CDR2 SMNVEV (reference sequence).

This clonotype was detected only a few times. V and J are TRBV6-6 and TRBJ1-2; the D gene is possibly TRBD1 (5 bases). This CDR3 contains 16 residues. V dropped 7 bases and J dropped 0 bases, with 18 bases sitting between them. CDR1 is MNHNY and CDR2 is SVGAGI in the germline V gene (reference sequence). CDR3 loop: CASTNPPTETNYGYTF. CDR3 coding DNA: TGTGCCAGCACTAACCCGCCGACAGAAACTAACTATGGCTACACCTTC.

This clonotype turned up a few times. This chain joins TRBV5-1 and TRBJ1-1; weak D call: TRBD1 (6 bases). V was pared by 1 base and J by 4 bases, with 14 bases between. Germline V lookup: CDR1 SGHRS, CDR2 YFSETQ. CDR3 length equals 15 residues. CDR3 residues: CASSLSGALSTEAFF. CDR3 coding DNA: TGCGCCAGCAGCTTGTCGGGGGCCCTGAGCACTGAAGCTTTCTTT.

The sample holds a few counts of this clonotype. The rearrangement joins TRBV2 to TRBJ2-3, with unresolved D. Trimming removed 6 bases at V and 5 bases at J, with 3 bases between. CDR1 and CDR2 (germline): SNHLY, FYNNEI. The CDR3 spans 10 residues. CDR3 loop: CASRVDTQYF. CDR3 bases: TGTGCCAGCAGGGTAGATACGCAGTATTTT.

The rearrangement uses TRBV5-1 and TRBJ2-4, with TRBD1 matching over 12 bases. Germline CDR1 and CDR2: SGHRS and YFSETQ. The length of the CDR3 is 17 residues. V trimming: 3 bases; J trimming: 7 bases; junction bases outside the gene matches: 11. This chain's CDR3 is CASSWALRDRGPNIQYF. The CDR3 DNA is TGCGCCAGCAGCTGGGCCCTCCGGGACAGGGGGCCGAACATTCAGTACTTC.

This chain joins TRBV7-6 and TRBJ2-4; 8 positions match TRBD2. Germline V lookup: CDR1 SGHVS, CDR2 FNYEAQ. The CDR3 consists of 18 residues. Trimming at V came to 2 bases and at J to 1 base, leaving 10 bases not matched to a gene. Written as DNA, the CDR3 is TGTGCCAGCAGCTTACCTAGCGGGCCATCCGGTGCCAAAAACATTCAGTACTTC. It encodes CASSLPSGPSGAKNIQYF. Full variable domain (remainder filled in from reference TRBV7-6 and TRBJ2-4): GAGVSQSPRYKVTKRGQDVALRCDPISGHVSLYWYRQALGQGPEFLTYFNYEAQQDKSGLPNDRFSAERPEGSISTLTIQRTEQRDSAMYRCASSLPSGPSGAKNIQYFGAGTRLSVL.

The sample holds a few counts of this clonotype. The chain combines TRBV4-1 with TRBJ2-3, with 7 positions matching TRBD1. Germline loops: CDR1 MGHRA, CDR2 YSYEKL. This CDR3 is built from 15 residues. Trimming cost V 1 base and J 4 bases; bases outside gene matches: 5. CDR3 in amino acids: CASSQGQGSSDTQYF. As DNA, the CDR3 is TGCGCCAGCAGCCAAGGACAGGGATCATCAGATACGCAGTATTTT.